The clone carrying this TCR beta chain was found many times. Its target is not known. V shed 8 bases, J shed 8 bases, and the junction held 12 bases outside the gene matches. Germline V gene lookup returns CDR1 MNHEY and CDR2 SMNVEV (reference sequence). The CDR3 spans 15 residues. The entry originates in a study of CD8 T cells in ankylosing spondylitis. General study points: Before this, some motif variants had been reported in reactive arthritis synovial fluid and blood. Reports say disease-linked clones showed up significantly more in matched ankylosing spondylitis synovial fluid. Among TCR beta sequences, a motif of several highly homologous variants appeared characteristic of ankylosing spondylitis blood.

TCR beta libraries were made by quantitative 5'-RACE with molecular barcodes. A single record per CDR3 protein comes from TCRdb applying MiXCR to the 5' RACE reads. The table includes about 300,000 distinct CDR3 sequences, around 10% detected once. Sample: blood, either unsorted or a sorted T cell fraction (not recorded which). This clonotype was sampled from a female donor with ankylosing spondylitis or in good health (not recorded which). This sequence joins TRBV27 and TRBJ1-6, with 7 bases that match TRBD1. The CDR3 DNA is TGTGCCAGCCGTACGGGACAGCAAGTCCATTCACCCCTCCACTTT. Protein product: CASRTGQQVHSPLHF.